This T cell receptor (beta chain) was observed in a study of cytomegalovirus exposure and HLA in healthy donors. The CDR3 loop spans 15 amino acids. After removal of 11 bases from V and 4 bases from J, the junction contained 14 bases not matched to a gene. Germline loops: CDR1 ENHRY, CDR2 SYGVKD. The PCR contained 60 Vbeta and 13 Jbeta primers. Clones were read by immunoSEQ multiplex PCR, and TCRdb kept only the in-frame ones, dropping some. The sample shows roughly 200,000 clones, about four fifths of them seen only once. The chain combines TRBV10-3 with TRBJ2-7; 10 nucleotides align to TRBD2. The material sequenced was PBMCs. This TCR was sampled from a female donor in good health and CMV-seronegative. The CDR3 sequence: CASTPLAGAGYEQYF. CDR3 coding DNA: TGTGCCTCGACCCCGCTAGCGGGAGCGGGATACGAGCAGTACTTC.